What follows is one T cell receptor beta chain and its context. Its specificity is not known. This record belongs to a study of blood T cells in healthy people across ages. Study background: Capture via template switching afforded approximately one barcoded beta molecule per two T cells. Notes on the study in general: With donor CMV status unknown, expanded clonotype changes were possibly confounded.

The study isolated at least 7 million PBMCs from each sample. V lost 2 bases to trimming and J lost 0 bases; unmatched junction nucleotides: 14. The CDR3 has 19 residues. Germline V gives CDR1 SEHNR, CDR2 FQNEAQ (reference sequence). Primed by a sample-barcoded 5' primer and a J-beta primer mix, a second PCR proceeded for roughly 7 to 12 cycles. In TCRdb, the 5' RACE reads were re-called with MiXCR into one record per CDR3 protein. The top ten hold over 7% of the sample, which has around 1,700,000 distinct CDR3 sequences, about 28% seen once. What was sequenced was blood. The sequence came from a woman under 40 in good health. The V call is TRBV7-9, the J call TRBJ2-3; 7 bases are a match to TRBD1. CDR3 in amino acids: CASSLRSSGWDSSTDTQYF. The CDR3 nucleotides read TGTGCCAGCAGCTTAAGATCATCCGGATGGGACAGCAGCACAGATACGCAGTATTTT.